The rows below give T cell receptor beta chains drawn from one sample of a study of cytomegalovirus exposure and HLA in healthy donors. Generated by immunoSEQ multiplex PCR, the TCRdb table keeps only in-frame clones and is missing some. This sample has approximately 200,000 clones, with around three quarters found just once. The source material was PBMCs. The source of these receptors is a woman between 18 and 30 years old in good health and CMV-seronegative. Each CDR3 is given with its conserved first and last residue. The D gene is left open where the match is weak. The listing skips clone size in some rows; elsewhere it reads once, few, many or a size class.

TRBJ2-7 | NA | NA | TRBV15 | TGTGCCACCAGCAGAGATAGGCGGGCCTCCTACGAGCAGTACTTC | CATSRDRRASYEQYF
TRBJ2-7 | NA | TRBD1 | TRBV5-6 | TGTGCCAGCAGCCTAAACAGGGGACAGGGCGGCGAGCAGTACTTC | CASSLNRGQGGEQYF
TRBJ2-5 | NA | TRBD1 | TRBV5-6 | TGTGCCAGCAGCTTAACAGGGGGACAAGAGACCCAGTACTTC | CASSLTGGQETQYF
TRBJ2-5 | NA | NA | TRBV30 | TGTGCCTGGAGCGTAGGATCACTTAGCGGCCAAGAGACCCAGTACTTC | CAWSVGSLSGQETQYF
TRBJ2-4 | NA | TRBD2 | TRBV12-5 | TGTGCTAGTGGTTTGGTACGGGAGACTGGCGGGAGAGCCAAAAACATTCAGTACTTC | CASGLVRETGGRAKNIQYF
TRBJ2-1 | NA | TRBD2 | TRBV7-7 | TGTGCCAGCAGCAAAACCGGGACTAGCGGGGGGGAGCAGTTCTTC | CASSKTGTSGGEQFF
TRBJ1-3 | NA | NA | TRBV6-5 | TGTGCCAGCAGCCCGGGACATGGAAACACCATATATTTT | CASSPGHGNTIYF
TRBJ2-7 | NA | NA | TRBV9 | TGTGCCAGCAGCGTAACAGGGCGAAAGTCCGAGCAGTACTTC | CASSVTGRKSEQYF
TRBJ1-1 | NA | TRBD1 | TRBV29-1 | TGCAGCGTGGAAAACAGGGGGCTCGCTGAAGCTTTCTTT | CSVENRGLAEAFF
TRBJ2-5 | NA | TRBD1 | TRBV11-1 | TGTGCCAGCAGCTTAGCAGGGGGCGGCCCACTAAGGGGAGAGACCCAGTACTTC | CASSLAGGGPLRGETQYF
TRBJ2-7 | NA | TRBD2 | TRBV27 | TGTGCCAGCAGTGGGACTAGCGGAACCTACGAGCAGTACTTC | CASSGTSGTYEQYF
TRBJ2-1 | once | TRBD2 | TRBV27 | TGTGCCAGCAGCTCTCGAGGGCTAGCGGCGTTCAATGAGCAGTTCTTC | CASSSRGLAAFNEQFF
TRBJ2-1 | NA | NA | TRBV28 | TGTGCCAGCAGTTTGGGCGGGCAATCCTACAATGAGCAGTTCTTC | CASSLGGQSYNEQFF
TRBJ2-5 | NA | TRBD2 | TRBV5-6 | TGTGCCAGCAGCCTCCCTAGCGGCCAAGAGACCCAGTACTTC | CASSLPSGQETQYF
TRBJ1-1 | few | NA | TRBV19 | TGTGCCAGTAGTATGTCTAGCTATAACACTGAAGCTTTCTTT | CASSMSSYNTEAFF
TRBJ1-4 | few | TRBD1 | TRBV4-1 | TGCGCCAGCAGCCAAGGACAGGGAATGCGGGAAAAACTGTTTTTT | CASSQGQGMREKLFF
TRBJ2-7 | NA | TRBD2 | TRBV5-4 | TGTGCCAGCAGCCCCACCTTAGCGGGGGGGCCTTACGAGCAGTACTTC | CASSPTLAGGPYEQYF
TRBJ1-1 | NA | NA | TRBV28 | TGTGCCAGCAGTTTTAGACAAGAAGCTTTCTTT | CASSFRQEAFF
TRBJ2-1 | NA | NA | TRBV5-4 | TGTGCCAGCAGCTTAGACTCGTACTCCTACAATGAGCAGTTCTTC | CASSLDSYSYNEQFF
TRBJ2-3 | NA | TRBD1 | TRBV7-8 | TGTGCCAGCAGCTTATGGGACAGGGCGGCAGATACGCAGTATTTT | CASSLWDRAADTQYF
TRBJ2-7 | once | TRBD1 | TRBV4-2 | TGTGCCAGCAGCCTAGCCAGGACAGGAAGCTCCTACGAGCAGTACTTC | CASSLARTGSSYEQYF
TRBJ2-3 | NA | TRBD2 | TRBV6-6 | TGTGCCAGCAGGCTCCGGGGGGGTGACACAGATACGCAGTATTTT | CASRLRGGDTDTQYF
TRBJ2-5 | NA | NA | TRBV21-1 | TGTGCCAGCGGGGAGGATCTCGGGGAGACCCAGTACTTC | CASGEDLGETQYF
TRBJ2-1 | NA | NA | TRBV28 | TGTGCCAGCAGTTTGGGGGACTCACGGAATGGGTTCTTC | CASSLGDSRNGFF
TRBJ1-3 | NA | NA | TRBV29-1 | TGCAGTTCCCAGGGGTCTGGAAACACCATATATTTT | CSSQGSGNTIYF
TRBJ1-2 | few | TRBD1 | TRBV5-1 | TGCGCCAGCAGCCCTATACCGGGACAGTCCAATAACTATGGCTACACCTTC | CASSPIPGQSNNYGYTF
TRBJ1-1 | NA | TRBD1 | TRBV7-2 | TGTGCCAGCAGCTCTCAGGGGGGCACTGAAGCTTTCTTT | CASSSQGGTEAFF
TRBJ1-1 | NA | NA | TRBV10-2 | TGCGCCAGCAGATTACAGGGCCCGAACACTGAAGCTTTCTTT | CASRLQGPNTEAFF
TRBJ1-4 | NA | NA | TRBV19 | TGTGCCAGTAGTACCAACTGGTTTAATGAAAAACTGTTTTTT | CASSTNWFNEKLFF
TRBJ2-5 | NA | TRBD1 | TRBV6-4 | TGTGCCAGCAGTGCTATTAGGGGGCCCCAACAAGAGACCCAGTACTTC | CASSAIRGPQQETQYF
TRBJ1-2 | NA | NA | TRBV6-1 | TGTGCCAGCAAGCCCGAGGGAGGGGGCTACACCTTC | CASKPEGGGYTF
TRBJ1-2 | NA | TRBD1 | TRBV27 | TGTGCCAGCGGGGACAGTGAGCGTGGCTACACCTTC | CASGDSERGYTF
TRBJ1-3 | NA | NA | TRBV25-1 | TGTGCCAGCAGTGCCCCGGGGGGAAACACCATATATTTT | CASSAPGGNTIYF
TRBJ2-1 | NA | NA | TRBV7-2 | TGTGCCAGCAGCTTAGGAGTGGCGGGAAATGAGCAGTTCTTC | CASSLGVAGNEQFF
TRBJ1-3 | NA | NA | TRBV28 | TGTGCCAGCAGACACATCCCCCCTGCGGACTCTGGAAACACCATATATTTT | CASRHIPPADSGNTIYF
TRBJ2-7 | NA | TRBD1 | TRBV19 | TGTGCCAGTAGACCGGCCGGGACAGGGGCCTACGAGCAGTACTTC | CASRPAGTGAYEQYF
TRBJ1-4 | NA | TRBD1 | TRBV12-5 | TGTGCTAGTGGTTGGGCCGGGACAGGGAATGAAAAACTGTTTTTT | CASGWAGTGNEKLFF
TRBJ1-5 | NA | TRBD1 | TRBV10-2 | TGCGCCAGCAGTGACCCCACAGGGGAAGGTGGGCAGCCCCAGCATTTT | CASSDPTGEGGQPQHF
TRBJ2-7 | NA | TRBD2 | TRBV27 | TGTGCCAGCAGTCCACCCATCGCGGGGGGACGCCGCTACGAGCAGTACTTC | CASSPPIAGGRRYEQYF
TRBJ2-7 | NA | NA | TRBV29-1 | TGCAGCGTTGAGGGCGACGCGGGTTACGAGCAGTACTTC | CSVEGDAGYEQYF
TRBJ1-1 | NA | TRBD1 | TRBV29-1 | TGCAGCGTTGAAAAACGGGACAGGGGAACTGAAGCTTTCTTT | CSVEKRDRGTEAFF
TRBJ1-5 | NA | NA | TRBV5-8 | TGTGCCAGCAGCTTGTGGGTTGGGGGAGGAGATAGCAATCAGCCCCAGCATTTT | CASSLWVGGGDSNQPQHF
TRBJ1-6 | NA | NA | TRBV25-1 | TGTGCCAGCATGGACGGCCGGGGAAATTCACCCCTCCACTTT | CASMDGRGNSPLHF
TRBJ1-5 | few | NA | TRBV27 | TGTGCCAGCAGTCAAACAGGGTCGGACCAGCCCCAGCATTTT | CASSQTGSDQPQHF
TRBJ2-7 | NA | TRBD1 | TRBV6-5 | TGTGCCAGCAGCGCTCTAAAGACAGGGGCGCGCGAGCAGTACTTC | CASSALKTGAREQYF
TRBJ2-5 | NA | TRBD2 | TRBV5-1 | TGCGCCAGCAGCTCTGTGGGACTAGCGGGTGAGACCCAGTACTTC | CASSSVGLAGETQYF
TRBJ1-5 | NA | TRBD1 | TRBV6-6 | TGTGCCAGCAGTTGGGAACCGGACAGGGGCGGGCAGCCCCAGCATTTT | CASSWEPDRGGQPQHF
TRBJ1-6 | NA | NA | TRBV4-1 | TGCGCCAGCAGCCAAGATGGAGGCTATGATTCACCCCTCCACTTT | CASSQDGGYDSPLHF
TRBJ2-6 | NA | NA | TRBV5-4 | TGTGCCAGCAGCTTGGGACACATCTCTGGGGCCAACGTCCTGACTTTC | CASSLGHISGANVLTF
TRBJ1-5 | NA | NA | TRBV27 | TGTGCCAGCAGTTTATCGGCCGGGGTTGCTCAGCCCCAGCATTTT | CASSLSAGVAQPQHF
TRBJ2-3 | NA | TRBD2 | TRBV4-3 | TGCGCCAGCAGCCTAAAACTAGCGGAATACACAGATACGCAGTATTTT | CASSLKLAEYTDTQYF
TRBJ2-5 | few | NA | TRBV10-2 | TGCGCCAGCTCCCTTTTGGGAGCGTACCAAGAGACCCAGTACTTC | CASSLLGAYQETQYF
TRBJ2-1 | NA | NA | TRBV7-8 | TGTGCCAGCAGCTCCTACAGGGTACCCTACAATGAGCAGTTCTTC | CASSSYRVPYNEQFF